This TCR beta chain was retrieved from a study of T cell responses to AZD1222 COVID-19 vaccine. The study, taken as a whole, reports: Increases in Spike-specific TCR breadth and depth were seen after two AZD1222 doses.

CDR3 length: 13 residues. V lost 7 bases to trimming and J lost 6 bases, with 13 bases between them. Germline values: CDR1 LNHDA, CDR2 SQIVND (reference sequence). A remark on this clone: The antigen remains undetermined.

TCRdb keeps only in-frame clones here, not all; method: immunoSEQ multiplex PCR. Of about 83,000 clones listed, more than 75% were seen once; the top ten hold about 9.5%. The material was peripheral blood, obtained on day 0 of AZD1222 vaccination. The gene calls are TRBV19 and TRBJ1-5; TRBD1 is a possible D gene (5 bases). The TCR was taken from an adult in good health. The CDR3 spells CASMRRAVQPQHF. CDR3 sequence (DNA): TGTGCCAGTATGCGCAGGGCTGTTCAGCCCCAGCATTTT.